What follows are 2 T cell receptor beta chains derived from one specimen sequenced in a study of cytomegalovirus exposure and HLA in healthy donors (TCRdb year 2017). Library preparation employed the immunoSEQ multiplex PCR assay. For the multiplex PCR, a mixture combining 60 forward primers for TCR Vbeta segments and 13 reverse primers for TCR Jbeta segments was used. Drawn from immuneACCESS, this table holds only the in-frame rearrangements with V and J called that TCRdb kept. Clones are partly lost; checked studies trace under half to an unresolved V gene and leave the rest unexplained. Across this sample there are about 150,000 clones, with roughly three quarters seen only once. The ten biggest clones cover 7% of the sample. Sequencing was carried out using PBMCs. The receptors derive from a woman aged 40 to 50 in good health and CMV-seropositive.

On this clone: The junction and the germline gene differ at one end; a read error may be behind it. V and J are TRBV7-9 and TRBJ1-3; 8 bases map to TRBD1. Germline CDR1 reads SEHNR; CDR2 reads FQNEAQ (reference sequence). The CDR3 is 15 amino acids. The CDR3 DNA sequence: TGTTCCAGCAGCGACGGGACAGGCTCTGGAAACACCATATATTTT. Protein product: CSSSDGTGSGNTIYF.

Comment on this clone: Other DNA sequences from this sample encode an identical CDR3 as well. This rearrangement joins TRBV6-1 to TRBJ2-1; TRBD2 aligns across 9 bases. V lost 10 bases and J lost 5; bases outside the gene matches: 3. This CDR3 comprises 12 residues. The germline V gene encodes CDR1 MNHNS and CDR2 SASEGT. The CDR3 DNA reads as TGTGCCACCAGACTAGCGGACAATGAGCAGTTCTTC. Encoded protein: CATRLADNEQFF.